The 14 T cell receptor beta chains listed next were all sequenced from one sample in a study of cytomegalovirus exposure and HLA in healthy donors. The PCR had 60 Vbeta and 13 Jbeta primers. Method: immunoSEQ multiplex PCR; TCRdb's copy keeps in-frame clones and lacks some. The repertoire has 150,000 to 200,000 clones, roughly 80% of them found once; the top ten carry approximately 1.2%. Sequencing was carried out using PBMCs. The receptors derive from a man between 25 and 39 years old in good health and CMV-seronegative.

The CDR3 DNA sequence: TGTGCCAGCAGCGTTTCCGGGACACGGAATTACGAGCAGTACTTC. As protein: CASSVSGTRNYEQYF. V usage is TRBV9 and J usage is TRBJ2-7, with D maybe TRBD1 (6 bases). Trimming took off 2 bases at V and 4 bases at J, with 16 bases between the two ends. This CDR3 has 15 amino acids. Germline CDR1 SGDLS, CDR2 YYNGEE.

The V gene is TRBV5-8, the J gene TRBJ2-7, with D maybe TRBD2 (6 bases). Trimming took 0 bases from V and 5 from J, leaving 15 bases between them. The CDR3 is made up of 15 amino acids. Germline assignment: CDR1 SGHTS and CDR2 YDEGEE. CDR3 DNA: TGTGCCAGCAGCTTGGGGTCGCTAGCGCGGCACGAGCAGTACTTC. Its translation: CASSLGSLARHEQYF.

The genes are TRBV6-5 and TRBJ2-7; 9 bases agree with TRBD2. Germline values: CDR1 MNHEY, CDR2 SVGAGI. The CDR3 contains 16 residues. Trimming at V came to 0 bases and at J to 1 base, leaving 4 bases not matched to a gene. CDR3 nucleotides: TGTGCCAGCAGTTACTCAAAGACTAGCGGTTCCTACGAGCAGTACTTC. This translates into CASSYSKTSGSYEQYF.

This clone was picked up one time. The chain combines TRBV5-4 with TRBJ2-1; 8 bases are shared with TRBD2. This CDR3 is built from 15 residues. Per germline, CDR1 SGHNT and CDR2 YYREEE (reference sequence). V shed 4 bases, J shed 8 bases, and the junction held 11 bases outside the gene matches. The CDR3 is CASSPKSGSVDEQFF. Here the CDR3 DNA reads TGTGCCAGCAGCCCCAAGAGCGGGAGCGTCGATGAGCAGTTCTTC.

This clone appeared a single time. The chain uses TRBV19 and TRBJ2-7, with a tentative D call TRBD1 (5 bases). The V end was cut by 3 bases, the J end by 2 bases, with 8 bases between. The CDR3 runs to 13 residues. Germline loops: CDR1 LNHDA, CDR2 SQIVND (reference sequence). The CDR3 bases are TGTGCCAGTAGTATGACAGTAACCTACGAGCAGTACTTC. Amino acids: CASSMTVTYEQYF.

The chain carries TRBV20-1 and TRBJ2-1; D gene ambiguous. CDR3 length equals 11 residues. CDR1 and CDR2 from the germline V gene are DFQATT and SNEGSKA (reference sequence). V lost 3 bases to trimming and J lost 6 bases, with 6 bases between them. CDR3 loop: CSASPGNEQFF. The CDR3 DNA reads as TGCAGTGCTAGCCCGGGCAATGAGCAGTTCTTC.

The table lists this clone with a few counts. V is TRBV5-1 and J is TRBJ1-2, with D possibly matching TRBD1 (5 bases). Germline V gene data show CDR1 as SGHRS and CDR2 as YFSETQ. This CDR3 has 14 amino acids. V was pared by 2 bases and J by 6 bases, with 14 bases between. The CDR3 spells CASSFSQVSDGYTF. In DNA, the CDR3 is TGCGCCAGCAGCTTCTCACAGGTTTCAGATGGCTACACCTTC.

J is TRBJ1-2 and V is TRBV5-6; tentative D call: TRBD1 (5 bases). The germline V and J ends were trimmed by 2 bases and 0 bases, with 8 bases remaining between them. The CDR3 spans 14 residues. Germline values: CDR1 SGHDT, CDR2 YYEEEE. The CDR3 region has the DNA TGTGCCAGCAGCTTCGGACAACCTAACTATGGCTACACCTTC. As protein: CASSFGQPNYGYTF.

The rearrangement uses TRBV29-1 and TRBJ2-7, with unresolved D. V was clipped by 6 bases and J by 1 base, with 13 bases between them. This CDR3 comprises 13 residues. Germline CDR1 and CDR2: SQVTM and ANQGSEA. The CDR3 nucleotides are TGCAGCGTCCTACAGCCAGATTCCTACGAGCAGTACTTC. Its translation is CSVLQPDSYEQYF.

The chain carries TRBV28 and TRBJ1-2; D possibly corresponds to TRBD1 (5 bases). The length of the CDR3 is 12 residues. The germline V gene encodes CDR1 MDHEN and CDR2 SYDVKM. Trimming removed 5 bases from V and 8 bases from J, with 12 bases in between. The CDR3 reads CASSLQGKGYTF. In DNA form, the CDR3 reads TGTGCCAGCAGTCTTCAGGGTAAGGGCTACACCTTC.

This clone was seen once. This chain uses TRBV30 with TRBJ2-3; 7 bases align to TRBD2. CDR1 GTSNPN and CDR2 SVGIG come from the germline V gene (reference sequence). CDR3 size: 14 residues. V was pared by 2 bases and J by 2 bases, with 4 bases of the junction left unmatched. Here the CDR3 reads CAWSWGGSTDTQYF. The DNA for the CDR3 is TGTGCCTGGAGTTGGGGGGGTTCCACAGATACGCAGTATTTT.

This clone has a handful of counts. CDR3 loop: CASSVGGERGGKLFF. DNA of the CDR3: TGTGCCAGCAGCGTAGGAGGGGAACGGGGGGGAAAACTGTTTTTT. The J gene is TRBJ1-4, the V gene TRBV9; D is perhaps TRBD1 (5 bases). V was cut by 0 bases and J by 10 bases, with 16 bases left in between. Germline V gene lookup returns CDR1 SGDLS and CDR2 YYNGEE. The CDR3 runs to 15 residues.

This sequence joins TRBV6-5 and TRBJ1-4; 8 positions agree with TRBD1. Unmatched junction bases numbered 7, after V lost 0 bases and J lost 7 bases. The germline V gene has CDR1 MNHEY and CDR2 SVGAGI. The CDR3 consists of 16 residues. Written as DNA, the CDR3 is TGTGCCAGCAGTTACTCGACCGGGACAGGACCTGAAAAACTGTTTTTT. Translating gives CASSYSTGTGPEKLFF.

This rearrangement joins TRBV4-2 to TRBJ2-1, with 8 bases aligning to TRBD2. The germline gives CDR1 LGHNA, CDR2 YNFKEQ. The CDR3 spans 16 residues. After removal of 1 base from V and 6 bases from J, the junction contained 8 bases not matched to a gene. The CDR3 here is CASSQVLTSGANEQFF. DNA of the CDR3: TGTGCCAGCAGCCAAGTACTAACTAGCGGAGCCAATGAGCAGTTCTTC.